This T cell receptor beta chain appears in the sequencing data of a study of T cell responses to AZD1222 COVID-19 vaccine. In this sample, this clone turned up once. Its antigen is unidentified. General observations from the study: As reported, nearly half of all spike-specific TCRs target variant regions that are unmutated.

Some clones are missing from TCRdb's copy, which holds only in-frame ones; the method was immunoSEQ multiplex PCR. The sample lists some 100,000 clones, around 87% occurring once. This CDR3 region has 12 residues. The V gene lost 5 bases and the J gene lost 2 bases, with 10 bases spanning the gap. The germline V gene encodes CDR1 GTSNPN and CDR2 SVGIG (reference sequence). The origin of this receptor is an adult in good health. The V and J genes are TRBV30 and TRBJ2-7; tentatively, D is TRBD1 (6 bases). Source: peripheral blood, taken on day 0 of MenACWY control vaccination. The CDR3 reads CAWAGQPYEQYF. CDR3 bases: TGTGCCTGGGCTGGACAGCCCTACGAGCAGTACTTC.